The rows below give T cell receptor beta chains drawn from one sample of a study of blood T cell repertoires in COVID-19. Method: immunoSEQ multiplex PCR; TCRdb's copy keeps in-frame clones and lacks some. The repertoire holds about 39,000 clones, with approximately 83% as singletons. The sequencing sample was made of peripheral blood. These receptors all stem from a man aged 35 to 55 with active COVID-19. Each CDR3 is given with its conserved first and last residue. The D gene is left open where the match is weak.

v_call,d_call,cdr3_aa
TRBV10-3,TRBD1,CAIRGDRGRSGYTF
TRBV19,TRBD1,CASSNPGTATGYTF
TRBV10-2,NA,CASRSGGQPQHF
TRBV6-6,NA,CASKSAGTGELFF
TRBV15,TRBD2,CATSRGLATYEQYF
TRBV5-1,TRBD1,CASSPGDRGNEKLFF
TRBV4-1,TRBD2,CASSTSGTSGRAGTDTQYF
TRBV11-3,TRBD1,CASSLRTGHGNTIYF
TRBV20-1,TRBD2,CSANEREEQYF
TRBV28,TRBD1,CASRAPLPGGALHEQYF
TRBV28,NA,CASSLLPGVAYNEQFF
TRBV25-1,NA,CASSPRGAGASEAFF
TRBV7-2,NA,CASSQPFRRDTQYF
TRBV28,NA,CASSRGGRINQPQHF
TRBV6-2/TRBV6-3,NA,CASSYYGGRTYNEQFF
TRBV12-3/TRBV12-4,NA,CASKATGTYEQYF
TRBV14,NA,CASSQRGRDNTGELFF
TRBV19,NA,CASQRGIYTNEKLFF
TRBV12-5,NA,CATPGFLSYEQYF
TRBV11-2,NA,CASSWGLENSPLHF
TRBV6-5,TRBD1,CASREDRIGTDTQYF
TRBV28,TRBD1,CASSFTGGWNTEAFF
TRBV14,NA,CASSPLFGQGPSSYEQYF
TRBV14,NA,CASSQDLTGSAGNTIYF
TRBV7-3,NA,CASSLNARGEQFF
TRBV13,NA,CASSLNRAPYNEQFF
TRBV5-1,TRBD1,CASSSGQGNTEAFF
TRBV5-4,NA,CASSQQGYGYTF
TRBV6-1,NA,CASSEEGGGANVLTF
TRBV6-6,TRBD2,CASRQREGYNEQFF
TRBV5-4,TRBD1,CASSLGGDRGAEQYF
TRBV28,NA,CASSLPGNTIYF
TRBV5-4,TRBD2,CASSLSGRTYNEQFF
TRBV7-6,TRBD1,CASSLGPGTGGVYNEQFF
TRBV7-9,TRBD2,CASSLKGLAAASRDEQFF
TRBV28,TRBD1,CASSSNRGRSTEAFF
TRBV10-3,TRBD2,CAISEPLAGELTDTQYF
TRBV4-2,TRBD1,CASSRRDSSYEQYF
TRBV27,TRBD2,CASRGASGRNGELFF
TRBV5-4,TRBD2,CASSRTSGRLQETQYF
TRBV7-9,NA,CASTPFTTNEKLFF
TRBV18,TRBD1,CASSPNGQGTYEQYF
TRBV5-4,TRBD1,CASTKRGGSPYEQYF
TRBV11-3,TRBD2,CASRREGPGNEQFF
TRBV5-6,NA,CASREVGNTIYF
TRBV30,TRBD1,CAWSSRGDTQYF
TRBV5-1,TRBD1,CASSVRGGASYEQYF
TRBV4-1,NA,CASSQGLGTLQPQHF
TRBV19,NA,CASRLTAASTEAFF
TRBV2,NA,CASSVDRPRVTEAFF